The rows below give T cell receptor beta chains drawn from one sample of a study of blood T cell repertoires in COVID-19. Measured with immunoSEQ multiplex PCR; TCRdb has only the in-frame clones, and not every one. This repertoire shows hundreds of thousands of clones, about 80% found once; its top ten account for around 2%. The sequenced sample was peripheral blood. The receptor source for this set is an elderly woman with acute or convalescent COVID-19. Each CDR3 is given with its conserved first and last residue. The order of the fields is J gene, D gene, V gene, clone size, CDR3 protein, CDR3 DNA. A D gene is named only where the DNA matches it firmly. The size field is filled for only some rows; it gives once, few, many or a size class.

j_gene: TRBJ1-5
d_gene: -
v_gene: TRBV18
abundance: -
CDR3aa: CASSQSGNQPQHF
CDR3nt: TGTGCCAGCTCACAATCAGGCAATCAGCCCCAGCATTTT

j_gene: TRBJ2-7
d_gene: TRBD2
v_gene: TRBV30
abundance: -
CDR3aa: CAGDAAGGYEQYF
CDR3nt: TGTGCCGGAGACGCAGCGGGAGGGTACGAGCAGTACTTC

j_gene: TRBJ1-6
d_gene: TRBD1
v_gene: TRBV6-5
abundance: -
CDR3aa: CASSSRTGARGSPLHF
CDR3nt: TGTGCCAGCAGTTCCCGGACAGGGGCCAGGGGTTCACCCCTCCACTTT

j_gene: TRBJ2-7
d_gene: TRBD1
v_gene: TRBV18
abundance: -
CDR3aa: CASSPSLGQGYEQYF
CDR3nt: TGTGCCAGCTCACCATCTTTAGGACAGGGATACGAGCAGTACTTC

j_gene: TRBJ1-2
d_gene: TRBD1
v_gene: TRBV4-3
abundance: -
CDR3aa: CASSPLTGSYGYTF
CDR3nt: TGCGCCAGCAGCCCCTTGACAGGGAGCTATGGCTACACCTTC

j_gene: TRBJ2-2
d_gene: -
v_gene: TRBV7-3
abundance: -
CDR3aa: CASSFSTGELFF
CDR3nt: TGTGCCAGCAGCTTCTCCACCGGGGAGCTGTTTTTT

j_gene: TRBJ1-1
d_gene: TRBD1
v_gene: TRBV5-4
abundance: -
CDR3aa: CASSRGQGLGTEAFF
CDR3nt: TGTGCCAGCAGCAGGGGACAGGGGTTGGGCACTGAAGCTTTCTTT

j_gene: TRBJ2-5
d_gene: -
v_gene: TRBV5-6
abundance: -
CDR3aa: CASSLAGETQYF
CDR3nt: TGTGCCAGCAGCTTGGCAGGGGAGACCCAGTACTTC

j_gene: TRBJ2-6
d_gene: -
v_gene: TRBV6-5
abundance: -
CDR3aa: CASSSATASGANVLTF
CDR3nt: TGTGCCAGCAGTTCAGCTACAGCCTCTGGGGCCAACGTCCTGACTTTC

j_gene: TRBJ2-1
d_gene: -
v_gene: TRBV11-1
abundance: -
CDR3aa: CASSYNQGWNEQFF
CDR3nt: TGTGCCAGCAGTTACAACCAGGGCTGGAATGAGCAGTTCTTC

j_gene: TRBJ1-5
d_gene: -
v_gene: TRBV2
abundance: -
CDR3aa: CASRPQGVHNQPQHF
CDR3nt: TGTGCCAGCAGGCCACAGGGTGTCCACAATCAGCCCCAGCATTTT

j_gene: TRBJ2-7
d_gene: -
v_gene: TRBV27
abundance: -
CDR3aa: CASSRGLPRYEQYF
CDR3nt: TGTGCCAGCAGTAGAGGACTCCCACGGTACGAGCAGTACTTC

j_gene: TRBJ1-5
d_gene: -
v_gene: TRBV19
abundance: -
CDR3aa: CASTPNSNQPQHF
CDR3nt: TGTGCCAGTACCCCAAATAGCAATCAGCCCCAGCATTTT

j_gene: TRBJ1-3
d_gene: -
v_gene: TRBV4-1
abundance: -
CDR3aa: CASSQASTQSSGNTIYF
CDR3nt: TGCGCCAGCAGCCAGGCTTCGACACAGAGCTCTGGAAACACCATATATTTT

j_gene: TRBJ2-1
d_gene: TRBD1
v_gene: TRBV19
abundance: -
CDR3aa: CASSPRTGWYNEQFF
CDR3nt: TGTGCCAGTAGTCCCCGGACAGGGTGGTACAATGAGCAGTTCTTC

j_gene: TRBJ2-1
d_gene: -
v_gene: TRBV6-1
abundance: -
CDR3aa: CASSEDTQTYNEQFF
CDR3nt: TGTGCCAGCAGTGAGGACACACAAACTTACAATGAGCAGTTCTTC

j_gene: TRBJ1-1
d_gene: TRBD1
v_gene: TRBV5-6
abundance: -
CDR3aa: CASKKGQGLSTFF
CDR3nt: TGTGCCAGCAAAAAAGGACAGGGATTATCGACTTTCTTT

j_gene: TRBJ1-2
d_gene: -
v_gene: TRBV7-2
abundance: -
CDR3aa: CASSTRTVGNYGYTF
CDR3nt: TGTGCCAGCAGCACCCGGACAGTGGGGAACTATGGCTACACCTTC

j_gene: TRBJ2-7
d_gene: TRBD1
v_gene: TRBV30
abundance: once
CDR3aa: CAWTPGTGGPYEQYF
CDR3nt: TGTGCCTGGACCCCCGGGACAGGGGGGCCTTACGAGCAGTACTTC

j_gene: TRBJ2-3
d_gene: -
v_gene: TRBV6-5
abundance: -
CDR3aa: CASRLTSTDTQYF
CDR3nt: TGTGCCAGCCGGTTGACTAGCACAGATACGCAGTATTTT

j_gene: TRBJ2-7
d_gene: -
v_gene: TRBV4-3
abundance: few
CDR3aa: CASSQRETGPYEQYF
CDR3nt: TGCGCCAGCAGCCAAAGGGAGACAGGCCCCTACGAGCAGTACTTC

j_gene: TRBJ1-1
d_gene: -
v_gene: TRBV7-8
abundance: -
CDR3aa: CASSFNLLDTEAFF
CDR3nt: TGTGCCAGCAGCTTTAATTTACTTGACACTGAAGCTTTCTTT

j_gene: TRBJ1-4
d_gene: TRBD1
v_gene: TRBV3-1/TRBV3-2
abundance: -
CDR3aa: CASSPGTGVEKLFF
CDR3nt: TGTGCCAGCAGCCCCGGGACAGGGGTTGAAAAACTGTTTTTT

j_gene: TRBJ1-6
d_gene: TRBD1
v_gene: TRBV7-2
abundance: -
CDR3aa: CASSLVGQGAREAPLHF
CDR3nt: TGTGCCAGCAGCTTAGTAGGACAGGGGGCGCGGGAGGCACCCCTCCACTTT

j_gene: TRBJ2-1
d_gene: TRBD2
v_gene: TRBV4-3
abundance: few
CDR3aa: CASSQDTRSGRAINEQFF
CDR3nt: TGCGCCAGCAGCCAAGATACCCGAAGCGGGAGGGCAATAAATGAGCAGTTCTTC

j_gene: TRBJ1-2
d_gene: -
v_gene: TRBV2
abundance: -
CDR3aa: CASKFSTGASNYGYTF
CDR3nt: TGTGCCAGCAAGTTCTCGACAGGCGCTTCTAACTATGGCTACACCTTC

j_gene: TRBJ1-5
d_gene: TRBD1
v_gene: TRBV19
abundance: -
CDR3aa: CASGTEYSNQPQHF
CDR3nt: TGTGCCAGCGGGACAGAGTATAGCAATCAGCCCCAGCATTTT

j_gene: TRBJ1-6
d_gene: TRBD1
v_gene: TRBV6-5
abundance: -
CDR3aa: CASSSGTGQLALHF
CDR3nt: TGTGCCAGCAGTTCCGGGACAGGTCAATTGGCCCTCCACTTT

j_gene: TRBJ1-3
d_gene: -
v_gene: TRBV15
abundance: few
CDR3aa: CATSRDRSGNTIYF
CDR3nt: TGTGCCACCAGCAGAGATCGGTCTGGAAACACCATATATTTT

j_gene: TRBJ2-3
d_gene: -
v_gene: TRBV6-5
abundance: -
CDR3aa: CASSYSGRYTDTQYF
CDR3nt: TGTGCCAGCAGTTACTCGGGGAGATACACAGATACGCAGTATTTT

j_gene: TRBJ1-4
d_gene: -
v_gene: TRBV4-3
abundance: -
CDR3aa: CASSQDFPSRNEKLFF
CDR3nt: TGCGCCAGCAGCCAAGATTTTCCGTCCCGGAATGAAAAACTGTTTTTT

j_gene: TRBJ2-2
d_gene: TRBD1
v_gene: TRBV19
abundance: -
CDR3aa: CASMPQGAGGELFF
CDR3nt: TGTGCCAGTATGCCACAGGGGGCGGGCGGGGAGCTGTTTTTT

j_gene: TRBJ1-5
d_gene: TRBD1
v_gene: TRBV6-5
abundance: -
CDR3aa: CASRIDRAGQPQHF
CDR3nt: TGTGCCAGCAGGATAGACAGGGCCGGTCAGCCCCAGCATTTT

j_gene: TRBJ2-1
d_gene: -
v_gene: TRBV19
abundance: -
CDR3aa: CASSIVGRGRRNEQFF
CDR3nt: TGTGCCAGTAGTATAGTCGGCAGGGGTAGGAGGAATGAGCAGTTCTTC

j_gene: TRBJ2-3
d_gene: -
v_gene: TRBV29-1
abundance: once
CDR3aa: CSVEAGPGDTQYF
CDR3nt: TGCAGCGTTGAGGCAGGCCCTGGGGATACGCAGTATTTT

j_gene: TRBJ2-2
d_gene: TRBD2
v_gene: TRBV19
abundance: -
CDR3aa: CAGRTSGNTGELFF
CDR3nt: TGTGCCGGGAGGACTAGCGGGAACACCGGGGAGCTGTTTTTT

j_gene: TRBJ1-2
d_gene: -
v_gene: TRBV5-6
abundance: -
CDR3aa: CASSAQDRSYGYTF
CDR3nt: TGTGCCAGCAGCGCACAGGACCGAAGCTATGGCTACACCTTC

j_gene: TRBJ2-2
d_gene: TRBD1
v_gene: TRBV7-8
abundance: -
CDR3aa: CASSLPRDRGAGELFF
CDR3nt: TGTGCCAGCAGCTTACCCCGGGACAGGGGGGCCGGGGAGCTGTTTTTT

j_gene: TRBJ2-5
d_gene: TRBD1
v_gene: TRBV6-2/TRBV6-3
abundance: -
CDR3aa: CASSYGTGVGETQYF
CDR3nt: TGTGCCAGCAGTTACGGGACAGGAGTTGGGGAGACCCAGTACTTC

j_gene: TRBJ2-4
d_gene: TRBD2
v_gene: TRBV2
abundance: -
CDR3aa: CASSGAGGQNIQYF
CDR3nt: TGTGCCAGCAGCGGTGCGGGGGGACAAAACATTCAGTACTTC

j_gene: TRBJ1-1
d_gene: -
v_gene: TRBV2
abundance: -
CDR3aa: CATPQGAMNTEAFF
CDR3nt: TGTGCCACCCCTCAAGGGGCCATGAACACTGAAGCTTTCTTT

j_gene: TRBJ2-7
d_gene: TRBD2
v_gene: TRBV7-2
abundance: -
CDR3aa: CASSLGGSSGAQSEYF
CDR3nt: TGTGCCAGCAGCTTAGGGGGGTCTAGCGGGGCCCAATCGGAGTACTTC

j_gene: TRBJ2-7
d_gene: -
v_gene: TRBV4-2
abundance: once
CDR3aa: CASSASGNQVYEQYF
CDR3nt: TGTGCCAGCAGCGCGTCCGGGAACCAGGTCTACGAGCAGTACTTC

j_gene: TRBJ2-5
d_gene: -
v_gene: TRBV6-5
abundance: -
CDR3aa: CASRTGPRGRETQYF
CDR3nt: TGTGCCAGCAGGACGGGTCCCAGGGGGAGGGAGACCCAGTACTTC

j_gene: TRBJ2-7
d_gene: -
v_gene: TRBV6-6
abundance: once
CDR3aa: CASSWGFGGDYEQYF
CDR3nt: TGTGCCAGCAGTTGGGGGTTCGGGGGAGACTACGAGCAGTACTTC

j_gene: TRBJ1-1
d_gene: TRBD1
v_gene: TRBV5-1
abundance: -
CDR3aa: CASSLASAGGNTEAFF
CDR3nt: TGCGCCAGCAGCTTGGCTTCGGCAGGGGGCAACACTGAAGCTTTCTTT

j_gene: TRBJ1-2
d_gene: TRBD1
v_gene: TRBV11-2
abundance: -
CDR3aa: CASSLDRGQGYTF
CDR3nt: TGTGCCAGCAGCTTAGACAGGGGGCAGGGCTACACCTTC